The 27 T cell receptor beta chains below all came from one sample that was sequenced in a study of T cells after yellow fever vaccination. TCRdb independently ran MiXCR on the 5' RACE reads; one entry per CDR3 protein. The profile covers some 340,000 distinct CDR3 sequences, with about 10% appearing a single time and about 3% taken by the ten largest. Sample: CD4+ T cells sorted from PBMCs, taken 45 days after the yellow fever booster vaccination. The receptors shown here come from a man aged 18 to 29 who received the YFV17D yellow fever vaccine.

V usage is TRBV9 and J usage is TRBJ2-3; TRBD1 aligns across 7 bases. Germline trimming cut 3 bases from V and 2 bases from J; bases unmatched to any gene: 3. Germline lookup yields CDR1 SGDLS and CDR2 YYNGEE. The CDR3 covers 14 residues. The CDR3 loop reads CASSGGQYTDTQYF. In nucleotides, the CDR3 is TGTGCCAGCAGCGGGGGACAGTACACAGATACGCAGTATTTT.

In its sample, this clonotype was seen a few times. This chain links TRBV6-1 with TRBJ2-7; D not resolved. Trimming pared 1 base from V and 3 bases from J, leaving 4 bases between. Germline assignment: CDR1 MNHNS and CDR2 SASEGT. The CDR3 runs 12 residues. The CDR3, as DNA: TGTGCCAGCAGTGAAGGTGACTACGAGCAGTACGTC. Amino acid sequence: CASSEGDYEQYV.

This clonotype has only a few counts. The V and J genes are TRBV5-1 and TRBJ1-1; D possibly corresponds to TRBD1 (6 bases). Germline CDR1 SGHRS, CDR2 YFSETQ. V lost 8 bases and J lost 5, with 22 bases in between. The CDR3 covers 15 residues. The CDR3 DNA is TGCGCCAGTTACTTCGCCGAAGGGGGGGAGACTGAAGCTTTCTTT. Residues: CASYFAEGGETEAFF.

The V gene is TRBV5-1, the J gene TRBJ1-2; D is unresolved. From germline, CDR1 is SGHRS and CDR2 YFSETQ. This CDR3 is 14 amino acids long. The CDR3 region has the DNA TGCTCCCGGCCGGGAAACGGAGTTAACTATGGCTACACCTTC. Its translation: CSRPGNGVNYGYTF.

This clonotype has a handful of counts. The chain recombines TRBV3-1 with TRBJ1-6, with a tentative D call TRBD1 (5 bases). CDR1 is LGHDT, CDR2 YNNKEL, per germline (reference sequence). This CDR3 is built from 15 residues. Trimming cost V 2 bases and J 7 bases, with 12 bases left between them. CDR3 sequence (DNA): TGTGCCAGCAGCCAATCCGGGACGGGCAATTCACCCCTCCACTTT. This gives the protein CASSQSGTGNSPLHF.

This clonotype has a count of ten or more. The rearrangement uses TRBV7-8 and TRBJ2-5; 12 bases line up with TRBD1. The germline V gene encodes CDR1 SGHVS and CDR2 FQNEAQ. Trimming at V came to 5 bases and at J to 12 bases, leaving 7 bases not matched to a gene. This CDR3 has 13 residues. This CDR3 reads CASSPGTGGGEYF. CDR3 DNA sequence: TGTGCCAGCAGCCCCGGGACAGGGGGCGGCGAGTACTTC. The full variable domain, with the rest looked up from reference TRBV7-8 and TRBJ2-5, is GAGVSQSPRYKVAKRGQDVALRCDPISGHVSLFWYQQALGQGPEFLTYFQNEAQLDKSGLPSDRFFAERPEGSVSTLKIQRTQQEDSAVYLCASSPGTGGGEYFGPGTRLLVL.

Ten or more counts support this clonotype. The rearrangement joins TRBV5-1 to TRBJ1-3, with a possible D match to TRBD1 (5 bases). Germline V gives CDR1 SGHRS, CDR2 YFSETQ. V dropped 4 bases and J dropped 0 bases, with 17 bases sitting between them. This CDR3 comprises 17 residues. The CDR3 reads CASSAGRQFFSGNTIYF. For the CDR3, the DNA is TGCGCCAGCAGCGCTGGACGACAGTTCTTCTCTGGAAACACCATATATTTT.

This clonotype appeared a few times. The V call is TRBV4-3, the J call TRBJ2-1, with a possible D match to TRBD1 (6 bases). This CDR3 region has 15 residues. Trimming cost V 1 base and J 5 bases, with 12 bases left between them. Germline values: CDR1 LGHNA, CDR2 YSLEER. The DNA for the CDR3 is TGCGCCAGCAGCCAAGTAGGACGGACAGACAATGAGCAGTTCTTC. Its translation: CASSQVGRTDNEQFF.

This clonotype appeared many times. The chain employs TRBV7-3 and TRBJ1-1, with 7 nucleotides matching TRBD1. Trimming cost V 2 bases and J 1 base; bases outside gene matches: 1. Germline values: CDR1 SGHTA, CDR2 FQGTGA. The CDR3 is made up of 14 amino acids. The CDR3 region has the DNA TGTGCCAGCAGCTTAGGACAGGAGAACACTGAAGCTTTCTTT. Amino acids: CASSLGQENTEAFF.

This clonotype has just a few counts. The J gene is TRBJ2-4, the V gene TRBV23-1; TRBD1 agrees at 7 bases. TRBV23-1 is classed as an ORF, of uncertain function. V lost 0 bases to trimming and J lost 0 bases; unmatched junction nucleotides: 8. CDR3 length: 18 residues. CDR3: CASSQSLDRRLAKNIQYF. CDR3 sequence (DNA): TGCGCCAGCAGTCAATCCCTGGACAGGCGACTAGCCAAAAACATTCAGTACTTC.

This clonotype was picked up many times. Here the CDR3 reads CASSSIPGQGADEQFF. The CDR3 region has the DNA TGCGCCAGCAGCTCGATACCAGGACAGGGGGCCGATGAGCAGTTCTTC. This sequence joins TRBV5-1 and TRBJ2-1, with TRBD1 matching over 11 bases. Germline V gives CDR1 SGHRS, CDR2 YFSETQ. V was pared by 3 bases and J by 8 bases, with 10 bases of the junction left unmatched. This CDR3 contains 16 residues.

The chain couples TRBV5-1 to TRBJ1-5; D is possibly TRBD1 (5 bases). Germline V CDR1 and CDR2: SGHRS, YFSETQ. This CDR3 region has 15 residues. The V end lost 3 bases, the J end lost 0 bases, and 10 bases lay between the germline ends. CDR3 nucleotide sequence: TGCGCCAGCAGCTCGGGGCCTTATAGCAATCAGCCCCAGCATTTT. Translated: CASSSGPYSNQPQHF.

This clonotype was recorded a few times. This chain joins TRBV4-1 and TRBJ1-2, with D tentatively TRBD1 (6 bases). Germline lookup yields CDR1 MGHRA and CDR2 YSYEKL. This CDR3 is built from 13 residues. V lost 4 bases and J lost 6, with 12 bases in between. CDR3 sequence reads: CASSPGVLDGYTF. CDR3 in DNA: TGCGCCAGCAGCCCAGGGGTCCTGGATGGCTACACCTTC.

CDR3 bases: TGTGCCAGCAGTGCCGGGCCCCGGGCTTTCTTT. This codes for CASSAGPRAFF. The V and J genes are TRBV12-3 or TRBV12-4 and TRBJ1-1; no firm D call. V lost 5 bases to trimming and J lost 11 bases, with 12 bases between them. This CDR3 has 11 residues.

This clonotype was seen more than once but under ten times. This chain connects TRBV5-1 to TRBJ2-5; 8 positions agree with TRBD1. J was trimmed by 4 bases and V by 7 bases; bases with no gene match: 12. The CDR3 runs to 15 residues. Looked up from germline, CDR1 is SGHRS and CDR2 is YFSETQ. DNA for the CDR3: TGCGCCAGCTCCGGACAGGGAGGACATGCAGAGACCCAGTACTTC. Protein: CASSGQGGHAETQYF.

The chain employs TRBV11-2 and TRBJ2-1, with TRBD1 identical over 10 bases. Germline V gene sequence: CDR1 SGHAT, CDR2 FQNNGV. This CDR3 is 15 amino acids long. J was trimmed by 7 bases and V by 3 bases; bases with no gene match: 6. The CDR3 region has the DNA TGTGCCAGCAGCTTTATCCGACAGGGGGCAAATGAGCAGTTCTTC. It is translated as CASSFIRQGANEQFF. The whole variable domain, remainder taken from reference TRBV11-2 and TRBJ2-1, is EAGVAQSPRYKIIEKRQSVAFWCNPISGHATLYWYQQILGQGPKLLIQFQNNGVVDDSQLPKDRFSAERLKGVDSTLKIQPAKLEDSAVYLCASSFIRQGANEQFFGPGTRLTVL.

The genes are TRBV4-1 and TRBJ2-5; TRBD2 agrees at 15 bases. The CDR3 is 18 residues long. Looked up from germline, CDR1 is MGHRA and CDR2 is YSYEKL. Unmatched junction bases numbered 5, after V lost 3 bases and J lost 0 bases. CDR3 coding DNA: TGCGCCAGCAGCCACGGACTAGCGGGGGGGCGGGACCAAGAGACCCAGTACTTC. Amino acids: CASSHGLAGGRDQETQYF.

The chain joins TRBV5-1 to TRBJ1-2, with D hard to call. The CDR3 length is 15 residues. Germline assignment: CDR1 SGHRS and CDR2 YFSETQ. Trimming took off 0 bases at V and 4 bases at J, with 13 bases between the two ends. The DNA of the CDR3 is TGCGCCAGCAGCTTGGGTCGACTTACGGTCTATGGCTACACCTTC. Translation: CASSLGRLTVYGYTF.

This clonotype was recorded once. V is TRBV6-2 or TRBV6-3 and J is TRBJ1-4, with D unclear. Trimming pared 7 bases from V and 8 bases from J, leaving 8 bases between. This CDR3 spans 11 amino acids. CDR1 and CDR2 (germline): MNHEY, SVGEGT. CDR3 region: CASTQGEKLFF. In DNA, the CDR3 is TGTGCCAGCACCCAAGGCGAAAAACTGTTTTTT.

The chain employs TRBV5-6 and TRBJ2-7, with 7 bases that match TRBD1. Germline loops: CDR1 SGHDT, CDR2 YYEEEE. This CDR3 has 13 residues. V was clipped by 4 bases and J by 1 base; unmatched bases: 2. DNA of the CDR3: TGTGCCAGCAGCGACAGGGTATCCTACGAGCAGTACTTC. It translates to CASSDRVSYEQYF.

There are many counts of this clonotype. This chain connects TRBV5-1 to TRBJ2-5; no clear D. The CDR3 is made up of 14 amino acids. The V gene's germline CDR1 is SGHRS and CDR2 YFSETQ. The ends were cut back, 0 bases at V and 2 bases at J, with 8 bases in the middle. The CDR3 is CASSLGPTQETQYF. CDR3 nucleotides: TGCGCCAGCAGCTTGGGGCCGACGCAAGAGACCCAGTACTTC.

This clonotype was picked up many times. The CDR3 nucleotides are TGTGCCAGCAGCCAATCAAGGGCCAACGATGAGCAGTTCTTC. This gives the protein CASSQSRANDEQFF. V usage is TRBV7-3 and J usage is TRBJ2-1; no clear D gene. The V end lost 5 bases, the J end lost 8 bases, and 16 bases lay between the germline ends. Per germline, CDR1 SGHTA and CDR2 FQGTGA. The CDR3 extends over 14 amino acids.

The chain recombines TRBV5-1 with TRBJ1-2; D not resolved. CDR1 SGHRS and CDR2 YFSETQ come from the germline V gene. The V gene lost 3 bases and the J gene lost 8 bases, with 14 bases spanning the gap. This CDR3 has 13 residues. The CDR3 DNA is TGCGCCAGCAGCTGGGTACAGCCCGAGGGCTACACCTTC. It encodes CASSWVQPEGYTF.

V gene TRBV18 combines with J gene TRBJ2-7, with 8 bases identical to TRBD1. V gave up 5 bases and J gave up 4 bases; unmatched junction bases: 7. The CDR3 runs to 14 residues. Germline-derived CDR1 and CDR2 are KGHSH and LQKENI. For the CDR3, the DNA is TGTGCCAGCTCAGGCGGACAGGGTGGGTACGAGCAGTACTTC. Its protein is CASSGGQGGYEQYF.

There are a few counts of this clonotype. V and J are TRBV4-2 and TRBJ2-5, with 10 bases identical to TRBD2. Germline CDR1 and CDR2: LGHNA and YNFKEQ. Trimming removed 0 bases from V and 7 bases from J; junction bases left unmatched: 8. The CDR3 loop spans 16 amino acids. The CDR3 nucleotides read TGTGCCAGCAGCCAAGATAGTCTAGCGGGGGCAGCGACCCAGTACTTC. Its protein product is CASSQDSLAGAATQYF.

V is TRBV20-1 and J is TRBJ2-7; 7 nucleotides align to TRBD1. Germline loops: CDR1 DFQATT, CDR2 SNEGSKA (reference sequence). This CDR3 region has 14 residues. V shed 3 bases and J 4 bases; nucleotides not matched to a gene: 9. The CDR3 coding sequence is TGCAGTGCTAGTGTAGGGGGCCATTTTTACGAGCAGTACGTC. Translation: CSASVGGHFYEQYV.

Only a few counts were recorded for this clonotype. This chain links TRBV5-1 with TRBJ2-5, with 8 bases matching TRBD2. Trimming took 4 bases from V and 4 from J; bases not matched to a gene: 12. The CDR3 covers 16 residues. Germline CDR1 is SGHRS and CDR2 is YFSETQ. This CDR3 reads CASSGAYGGGRETQYF. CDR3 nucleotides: TGCGCCAGCAGCGGTGCCTACGGGGGGGGTAGAGAGACCCAGTACTTC. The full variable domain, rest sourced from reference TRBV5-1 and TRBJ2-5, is KAGVTQTPRYLIKTRGQQVTLSCSPISGHRSVSWYQQTPGQGLQFLFEYFSETQRNKGNFPGRFSGRQFSNSRSEMNVSTLELGDSALYLCASSGAYGGGRETQYFGPGTRLLVL.